This TCR beta chain stems from a study of cytomegalovirus exposure and HLA in healthy donors. Findings of the study overall: Later on, an analysis tied 15,000 to 20,000 TCR beta sequences to HLA alleles at 0.05 false discovery rate. Per a prior analysis, the majority of TCR beta V segments were productive roughly 90% or roughly 30% of the time.

Among the donors, all were healthy bone marrow donors. This CDR3 spans 14 amino acids. Trimming cost V 3 bases and J 3 bases; bases outside gene matches: 4. In germline, CDR1 is LGHNA, CDR2 YNFKEQ. Amplification used 60 Vbeta primers and 13 Jbeta primers. TCRdb's copy holds only in-frame clones and misses some; the assay was immunoSEQ multiplex PCR. This table has 150,000 to 200,000 clones, around four fifths appearing once. To note about this clone: Antigen specificity is unknown.

The sample taken for sequencing was PBMCs. The V call is TRBV4-2, the J call TRBJ2-7, with 8 positions matching TRBD2. The sequence was collected from a female donor in good health and CMV-seronegative. CDR3 nucleotide sequence: TGTGCCAGCAGCCATAGCGGGGATGACTACGAGCAGTACTTC. Its protein is CASSHSGDDYEQYF.